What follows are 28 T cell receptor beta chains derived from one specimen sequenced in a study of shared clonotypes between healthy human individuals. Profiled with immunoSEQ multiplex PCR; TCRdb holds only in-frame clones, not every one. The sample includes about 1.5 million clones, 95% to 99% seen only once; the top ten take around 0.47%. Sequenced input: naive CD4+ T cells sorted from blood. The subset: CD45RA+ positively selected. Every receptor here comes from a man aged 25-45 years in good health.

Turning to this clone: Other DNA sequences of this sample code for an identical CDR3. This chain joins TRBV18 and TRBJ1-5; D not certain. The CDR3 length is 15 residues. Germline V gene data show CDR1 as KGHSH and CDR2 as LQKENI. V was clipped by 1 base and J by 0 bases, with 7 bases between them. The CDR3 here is CASSPLGGSNQPQHF. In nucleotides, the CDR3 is TGTGCCAGCTCACCACTCGGCGGTAGCAATCAGCCCCAGCATTTT.

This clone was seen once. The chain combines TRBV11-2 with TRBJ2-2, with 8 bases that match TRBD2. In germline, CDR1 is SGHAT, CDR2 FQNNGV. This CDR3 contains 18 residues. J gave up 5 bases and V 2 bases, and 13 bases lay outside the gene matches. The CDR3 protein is CASSLPEPLAGLTGELFF. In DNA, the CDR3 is TGTGCCAGCAGCTTACCCGAACCCTTAGCGGGATTGACCGGGGAGCTGTTTTTT.

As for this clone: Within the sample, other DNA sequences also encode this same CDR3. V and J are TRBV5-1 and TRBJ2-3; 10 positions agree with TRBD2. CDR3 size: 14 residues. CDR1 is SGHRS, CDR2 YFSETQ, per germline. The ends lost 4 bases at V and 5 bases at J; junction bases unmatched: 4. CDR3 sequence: CASSLAGVGDTQYF. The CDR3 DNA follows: TGCGCCAGCAGCCTAGCGGGAGTTGGAGATACGCAGTATTTT.

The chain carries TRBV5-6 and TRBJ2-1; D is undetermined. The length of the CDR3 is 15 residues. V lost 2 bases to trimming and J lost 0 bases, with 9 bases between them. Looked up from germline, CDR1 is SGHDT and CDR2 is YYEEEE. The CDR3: CASSLNLNSYNEQFF. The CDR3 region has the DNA TGTGCCAGCAGCTTAAATCTTAACTCCTACAATGAGCAGTTCTTC.

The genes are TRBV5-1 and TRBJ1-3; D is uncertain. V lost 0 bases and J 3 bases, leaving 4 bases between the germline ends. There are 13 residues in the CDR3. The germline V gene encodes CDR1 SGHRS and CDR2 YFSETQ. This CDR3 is CASSLDIGNTIYF. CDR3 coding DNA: TGCGCCAGCAGCTTGGATATTGGAAACACCATATATTTT.

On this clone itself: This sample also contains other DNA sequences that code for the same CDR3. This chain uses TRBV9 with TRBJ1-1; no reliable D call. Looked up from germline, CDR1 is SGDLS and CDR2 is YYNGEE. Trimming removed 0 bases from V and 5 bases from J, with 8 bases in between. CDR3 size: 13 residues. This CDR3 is CASSVEAVTEAFF. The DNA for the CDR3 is TGTGCCAGCAGCGTAGAGGCAGTAACTGAAGCTTTCTTT.

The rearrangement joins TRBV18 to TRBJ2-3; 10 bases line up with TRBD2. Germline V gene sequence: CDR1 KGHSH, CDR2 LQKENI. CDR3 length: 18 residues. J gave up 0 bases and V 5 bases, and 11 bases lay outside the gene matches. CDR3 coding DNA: TGTGCCAGCTCATCGGAACTAGGGACTAGCGACAGCACAGATACGCAGTATTTT. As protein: CASSSELGTSDSTDTQYF.

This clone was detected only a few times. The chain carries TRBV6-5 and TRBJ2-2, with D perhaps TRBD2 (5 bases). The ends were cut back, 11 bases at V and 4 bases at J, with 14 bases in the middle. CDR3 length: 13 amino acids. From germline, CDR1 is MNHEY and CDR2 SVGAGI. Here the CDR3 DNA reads TGTGCCTCGAAGATAGCGCCCACCGGGGAGCTGTTTTTT. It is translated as CASKIAPTGELFF.

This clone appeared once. CDR3 bases: TGTGCCAGCAGCTTGGCGGGACAGGTAATATACGAGCAGTACTTC. This translates into CASSLAGQVIYEQYF. J is TRBJ2-7 and V is TRBV5-4, with 8 positions matching TRBD1. This CDR3 is 15 amino acids long. V was clipped by 0 bases and J by 4 bases; unmatched bases: 6. Germline V gene lookup returns CDR1 SGHNT and CDR2 YYREEE (reference sequence).

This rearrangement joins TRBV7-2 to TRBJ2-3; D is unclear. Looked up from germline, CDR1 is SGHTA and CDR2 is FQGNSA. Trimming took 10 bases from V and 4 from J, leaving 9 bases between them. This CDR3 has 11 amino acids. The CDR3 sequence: CATANSDTQYF. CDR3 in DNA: TGTGCCACCGCCAACTCAGATACGCAGTATTTT.

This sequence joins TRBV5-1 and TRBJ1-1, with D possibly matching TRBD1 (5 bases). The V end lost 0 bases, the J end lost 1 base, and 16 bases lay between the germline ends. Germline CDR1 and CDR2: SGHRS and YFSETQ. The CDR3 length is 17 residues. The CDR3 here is CASSLEKITGGNTEAFF. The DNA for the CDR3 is TGCGCCAGCAGCTTGGAAAAGATAACAGGAGGGAACACTGAAGCTTTCTTT.

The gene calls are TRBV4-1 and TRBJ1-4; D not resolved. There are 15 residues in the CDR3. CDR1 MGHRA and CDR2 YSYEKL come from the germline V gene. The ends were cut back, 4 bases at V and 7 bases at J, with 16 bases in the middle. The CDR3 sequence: CASSPRLASPEKLFF. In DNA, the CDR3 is TGCGCCAGCAGCCCTCGTTTAGCCTCACCTGAAAAACTGTTTTTT.

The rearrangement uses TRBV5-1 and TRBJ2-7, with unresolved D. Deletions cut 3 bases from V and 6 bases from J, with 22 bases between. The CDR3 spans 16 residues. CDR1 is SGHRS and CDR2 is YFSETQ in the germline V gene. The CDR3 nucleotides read TGCGCCAGCAGCTACCTACCGACGGATACCCCCGTCGAGCAGTACTTC. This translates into CASSYLPTDTPVEQYF.

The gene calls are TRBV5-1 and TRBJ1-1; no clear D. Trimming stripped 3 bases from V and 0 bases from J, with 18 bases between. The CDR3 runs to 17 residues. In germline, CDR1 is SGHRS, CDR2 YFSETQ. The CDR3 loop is CASSWTPGRGMNTEAFF. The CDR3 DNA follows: TGCGCCAGCAGCTGGACGCCGGGCCGAGGGATGAACACTGAAGCTTTCTTT.

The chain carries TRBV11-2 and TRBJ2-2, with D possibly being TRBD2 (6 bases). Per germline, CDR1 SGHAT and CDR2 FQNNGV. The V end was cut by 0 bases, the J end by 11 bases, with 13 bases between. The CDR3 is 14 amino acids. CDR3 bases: TGTGCCAGCAGCTTAGATCGGGACTCAGGCGAGCTGTTTTTT. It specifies CASSLDRDSGELFF.

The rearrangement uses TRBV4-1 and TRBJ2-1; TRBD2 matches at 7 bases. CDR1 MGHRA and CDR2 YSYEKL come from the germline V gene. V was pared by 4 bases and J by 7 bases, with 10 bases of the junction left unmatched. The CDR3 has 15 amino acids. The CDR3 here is CASSPIAGAGNEQFF. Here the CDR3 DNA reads TGCGCCAGCAGCCCAATTGCGGGAGCGGGGAATGAGCAGTTCTTC.

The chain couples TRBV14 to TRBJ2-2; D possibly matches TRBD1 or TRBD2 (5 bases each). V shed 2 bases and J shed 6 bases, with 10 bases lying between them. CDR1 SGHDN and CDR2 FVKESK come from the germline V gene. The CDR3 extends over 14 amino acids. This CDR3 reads CASSQTLGPGELFF. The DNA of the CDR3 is TGTGCCAGCAGCCAAACACTGGGACCCGGGGAGCTGTTTTTT. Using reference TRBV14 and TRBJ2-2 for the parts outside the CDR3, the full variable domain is EAGVTQFPSHSVIEKGQTVTLRCDPISGHDNLYWYRRVMGKEIKFLLHFVKESKQDESGMPNNRFLAERTGGTYSTLKVQPAELEDSGVYFCASSQTLGPGELFFGEGSRLTVL.

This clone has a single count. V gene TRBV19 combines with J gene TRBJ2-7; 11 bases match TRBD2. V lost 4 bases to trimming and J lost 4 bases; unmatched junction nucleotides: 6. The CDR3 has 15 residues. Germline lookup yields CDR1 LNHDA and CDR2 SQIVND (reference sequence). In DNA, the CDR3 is TGTGCCAGTAGTAGACTAGCGGGACCCTCGTACGAGCAGTACTTC. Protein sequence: CASSRLAGPSYEQYF. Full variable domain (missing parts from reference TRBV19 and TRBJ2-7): DGGITQSPKYLFRKEGQNVTLSCEQNLNHDAMYWYRQDPGQGLRLIYYSQIVNDFQKGDIAEGYSVSREKKESFPLTVTSAQKNPTAFYLCASSRLAGPSYEQYFGPGTRLTVT.

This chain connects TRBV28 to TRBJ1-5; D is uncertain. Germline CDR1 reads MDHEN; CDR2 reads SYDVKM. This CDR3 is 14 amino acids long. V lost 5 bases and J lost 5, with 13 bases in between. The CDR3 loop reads CASSLRTRHQPQHF. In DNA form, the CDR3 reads TGTGCCAGCAGTCTAAGGACCAGACATCAGCCCCAGCATTTT.

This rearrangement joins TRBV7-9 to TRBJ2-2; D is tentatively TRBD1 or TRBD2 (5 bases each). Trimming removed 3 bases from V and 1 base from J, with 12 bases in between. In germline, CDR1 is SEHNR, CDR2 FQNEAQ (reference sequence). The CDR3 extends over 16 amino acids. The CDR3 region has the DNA TGTGCCAGCAGCTTTGTACGGGGACGGAACACCGGGGAGCTGTTTTTT. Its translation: CASSFVRGRNTGELFF.

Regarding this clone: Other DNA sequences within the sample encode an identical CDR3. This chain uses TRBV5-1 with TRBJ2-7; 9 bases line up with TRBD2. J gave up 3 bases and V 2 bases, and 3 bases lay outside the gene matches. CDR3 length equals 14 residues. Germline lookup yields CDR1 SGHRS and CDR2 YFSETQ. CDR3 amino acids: CASSLAGGSYEQYF. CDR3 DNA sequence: TGCGCCAGCAGCTTAGCGGGGGGCAGCTACGAGCAGTACTTC.

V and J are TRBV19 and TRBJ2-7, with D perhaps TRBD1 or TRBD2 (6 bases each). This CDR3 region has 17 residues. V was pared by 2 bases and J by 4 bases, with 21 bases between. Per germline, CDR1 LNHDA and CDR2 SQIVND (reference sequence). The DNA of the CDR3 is TGTGCCAGTAGTATACGGTTCGGGGGCCTCAGGGAGTACGAGCAGTACTTC. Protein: CASSIRFGGLREYEQYF. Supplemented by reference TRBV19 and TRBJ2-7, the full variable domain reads DGGITQSPKYLFRKEGQNVTLSCEQNLNHDAMYWYRQDPGQGLRLIYYSQIVNDFQKGDIAEGYSVSREKKESFPLTVTSAQKNPTAFYLCASSIRFGGLREYEQYFGPGTRLTVT.

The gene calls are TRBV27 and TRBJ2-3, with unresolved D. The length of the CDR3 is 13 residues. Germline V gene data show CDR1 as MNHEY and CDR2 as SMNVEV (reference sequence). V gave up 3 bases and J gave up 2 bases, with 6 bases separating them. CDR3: CASSFGFTDTQYF. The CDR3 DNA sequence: TGTGCCAGCAGTTTTGGGTTCACAGATACGCAGTATTTT.

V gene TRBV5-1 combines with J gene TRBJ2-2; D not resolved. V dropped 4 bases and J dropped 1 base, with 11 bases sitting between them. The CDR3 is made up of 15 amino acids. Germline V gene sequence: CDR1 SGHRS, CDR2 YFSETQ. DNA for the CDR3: TGCGCCAGCAGCCCCTTTGTGGAGAACACCGGGGAGCTGTTTTTT. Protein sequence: CASSPFVENTGELFF.

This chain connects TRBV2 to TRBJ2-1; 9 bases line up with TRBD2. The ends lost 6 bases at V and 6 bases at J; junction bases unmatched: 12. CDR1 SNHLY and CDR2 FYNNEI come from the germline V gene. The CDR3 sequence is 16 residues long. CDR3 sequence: CASRARLAVSGNEQFF. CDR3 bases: TGTGCCAGCAGAGCCCGACTAGCGGTTTCCGGCAATGAGCAGTTCTTC.

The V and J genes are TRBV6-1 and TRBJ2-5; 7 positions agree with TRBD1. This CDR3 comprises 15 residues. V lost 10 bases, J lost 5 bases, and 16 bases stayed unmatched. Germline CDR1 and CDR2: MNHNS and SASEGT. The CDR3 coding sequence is TGTGCCACTACGATCCGGGACAGCGAAGCGGAGACCCAGTACTTC. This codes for CATTIRDSEAETQYF.

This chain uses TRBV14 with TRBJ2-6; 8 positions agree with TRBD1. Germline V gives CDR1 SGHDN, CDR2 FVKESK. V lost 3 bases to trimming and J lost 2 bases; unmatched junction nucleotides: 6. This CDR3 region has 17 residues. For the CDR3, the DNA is TGTGCCAGCAGCCAGGGCAGGGGGCCGACTGGGGCCAACGTCCTGACTTTC. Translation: CASSQGRGPTGANVLTF.

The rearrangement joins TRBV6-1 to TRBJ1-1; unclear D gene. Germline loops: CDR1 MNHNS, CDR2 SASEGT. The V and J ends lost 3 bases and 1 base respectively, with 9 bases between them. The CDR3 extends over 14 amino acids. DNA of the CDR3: TGTGCCAGCAGTGATCGGTCCGGGAACACTGAAGCTTTCTTT. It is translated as CASSDRSGNTEAFF.